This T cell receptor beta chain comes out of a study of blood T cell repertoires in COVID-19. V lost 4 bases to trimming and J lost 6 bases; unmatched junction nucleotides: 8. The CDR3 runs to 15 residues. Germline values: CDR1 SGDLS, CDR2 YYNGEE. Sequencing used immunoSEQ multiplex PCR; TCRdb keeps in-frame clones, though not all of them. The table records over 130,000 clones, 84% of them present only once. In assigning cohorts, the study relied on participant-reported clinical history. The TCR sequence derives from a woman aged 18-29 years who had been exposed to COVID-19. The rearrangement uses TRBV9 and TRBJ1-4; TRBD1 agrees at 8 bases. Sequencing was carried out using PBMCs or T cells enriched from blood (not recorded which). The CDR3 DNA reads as TGTGCCAGCAGCCTTCGGACAGGGTTGGATGAAAAACTGTTTTTT. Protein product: CASSLRTGLDEKLFF.